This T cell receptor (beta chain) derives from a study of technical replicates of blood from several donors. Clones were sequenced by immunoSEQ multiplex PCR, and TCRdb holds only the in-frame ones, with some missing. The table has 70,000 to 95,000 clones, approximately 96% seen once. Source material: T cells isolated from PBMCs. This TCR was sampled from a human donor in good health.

The CDR3 is CASSLSWDRTTGSSYEQYF. The CDR3 DNA is TGTGCCAGCAGTTTATCGTGGGACAGGACAACCGGGAGCTCCTACGAGCAGTACTTC. This sequence joins TRBV27 and TRBJ2-7, with 8 positions matching TRBD1. The CDR3 is made up of 19 amino acids. Losses at the gene ends were 0 bases for V and 0 bases for J; bases not matched to a gene: 13. Germline V gene lookup returns CDR1 MNHEY and CDR2 SMNVEV (reference sequence).